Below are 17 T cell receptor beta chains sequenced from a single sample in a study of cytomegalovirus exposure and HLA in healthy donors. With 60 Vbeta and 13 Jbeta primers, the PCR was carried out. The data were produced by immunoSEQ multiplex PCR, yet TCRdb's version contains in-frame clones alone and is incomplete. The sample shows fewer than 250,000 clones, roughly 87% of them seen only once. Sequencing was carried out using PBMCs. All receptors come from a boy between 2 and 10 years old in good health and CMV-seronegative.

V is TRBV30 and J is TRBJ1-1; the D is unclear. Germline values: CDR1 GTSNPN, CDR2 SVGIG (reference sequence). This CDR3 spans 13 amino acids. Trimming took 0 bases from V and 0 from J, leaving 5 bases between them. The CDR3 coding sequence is TGTGCCTGGAGTGTACTGATGAACACTGAAGCTTTCTTT. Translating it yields CAWSVLMNTEAFF.

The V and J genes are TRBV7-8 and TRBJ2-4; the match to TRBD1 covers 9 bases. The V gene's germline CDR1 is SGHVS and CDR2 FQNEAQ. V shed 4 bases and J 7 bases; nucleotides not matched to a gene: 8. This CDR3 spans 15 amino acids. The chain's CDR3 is CASSSGQGKWNIQYF. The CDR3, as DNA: TGTGCCAGCAGCTCGGGACAGGGAAAGTGGAACATTCAGTACTTC.

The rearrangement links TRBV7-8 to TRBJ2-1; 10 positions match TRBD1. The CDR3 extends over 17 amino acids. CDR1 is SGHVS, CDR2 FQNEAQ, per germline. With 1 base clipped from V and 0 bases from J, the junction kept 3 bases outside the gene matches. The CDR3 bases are TGTGCCAGCAGCTTAGATGGGACAGGGGTCTCCTACAATGAGCAGTTCTTC. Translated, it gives CASSLDGTGVSYNEQFF.

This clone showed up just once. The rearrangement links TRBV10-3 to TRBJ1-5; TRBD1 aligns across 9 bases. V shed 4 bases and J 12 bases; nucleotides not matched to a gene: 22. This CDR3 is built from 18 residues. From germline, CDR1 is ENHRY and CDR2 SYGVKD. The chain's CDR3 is CAISGTGGPPGLRRDQHF. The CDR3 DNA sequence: TGTGCCATCAGTGGAACAGGGGGCCCCCCGGGCTTGCGAAGAGACCAGCATTTT.

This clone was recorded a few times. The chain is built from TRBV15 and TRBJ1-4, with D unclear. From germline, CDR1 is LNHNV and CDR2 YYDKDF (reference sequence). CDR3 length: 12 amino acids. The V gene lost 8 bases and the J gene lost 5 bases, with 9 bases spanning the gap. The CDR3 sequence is CATGQMNEKLFF. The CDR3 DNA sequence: TGTGCCACCGGGCAGATGAATGAAAAACTGTTTTTT.

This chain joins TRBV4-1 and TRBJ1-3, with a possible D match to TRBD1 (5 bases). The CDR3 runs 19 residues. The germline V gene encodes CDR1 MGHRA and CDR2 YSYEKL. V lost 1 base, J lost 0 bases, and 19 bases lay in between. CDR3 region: CASSQVARDRGFSGNTIYF. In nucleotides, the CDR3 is TGCGCCAGCAGCCAAGTGGCGAGAGACAGAGGATTCTCTGGAAACACCATATATTTT.

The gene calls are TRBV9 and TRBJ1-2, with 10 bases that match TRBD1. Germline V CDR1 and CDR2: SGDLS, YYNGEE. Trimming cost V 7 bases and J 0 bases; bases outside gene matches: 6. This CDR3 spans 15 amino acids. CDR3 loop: CASSRGTGANYGYTF. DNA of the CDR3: TGTGCCAGCTCGAGGGGGACAGGGGCTAACTATGGCTACACCTTC.

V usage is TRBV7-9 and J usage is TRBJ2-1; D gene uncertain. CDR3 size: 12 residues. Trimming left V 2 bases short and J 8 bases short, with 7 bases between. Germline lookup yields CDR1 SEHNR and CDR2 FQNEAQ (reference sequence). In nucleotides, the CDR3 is TGTGCCAGCAGCTTATTGGGCGATGAGCAGTTCTTC. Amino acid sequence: CASSLLGDEQFF.

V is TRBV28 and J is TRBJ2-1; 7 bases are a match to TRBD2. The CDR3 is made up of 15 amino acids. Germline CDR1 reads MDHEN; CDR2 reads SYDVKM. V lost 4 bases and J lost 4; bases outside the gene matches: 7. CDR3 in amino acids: CASSYPGRGYNEQFF. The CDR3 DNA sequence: TGTGCCAGCAGTTACCCCGGGCGGGGGTACAATGAGCAGTTCTTC. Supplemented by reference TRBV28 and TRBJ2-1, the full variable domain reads DVKVTQSSRYLVKRTGEKVFLECVQDMDHENMFWYRQDPGLGLRLIYFSYDVKMKEKGDIPEGYSVSREKKERFSLILESASTNQTSMYLCASSYPGRGYNEQFFGPGTRLTVL.

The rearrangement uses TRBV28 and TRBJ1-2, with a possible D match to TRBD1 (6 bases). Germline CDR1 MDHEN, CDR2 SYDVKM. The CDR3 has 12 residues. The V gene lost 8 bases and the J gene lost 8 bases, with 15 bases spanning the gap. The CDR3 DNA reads TGTGCCAGCGTGACAGGACCCGGAGGCTACACCTTC. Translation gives CASVTGPGGYTF.

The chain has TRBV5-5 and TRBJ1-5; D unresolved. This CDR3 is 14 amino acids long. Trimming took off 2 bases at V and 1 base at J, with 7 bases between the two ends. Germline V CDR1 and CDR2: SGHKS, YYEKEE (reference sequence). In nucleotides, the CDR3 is TGTGCCAGCAGCTTTACGGGAAGCAATCAGCCCCAGCATTTT. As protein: CASSFTGSNQPQHF.

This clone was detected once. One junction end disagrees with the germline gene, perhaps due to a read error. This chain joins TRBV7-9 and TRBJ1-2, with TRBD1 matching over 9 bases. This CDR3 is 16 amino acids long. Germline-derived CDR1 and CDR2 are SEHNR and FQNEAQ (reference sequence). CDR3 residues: CSSSIPGTGRNYGYTF. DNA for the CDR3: TGTTCCAGCAGCATTCCCGGGACAGGGCGTAACTATGGCTACACCTTC.

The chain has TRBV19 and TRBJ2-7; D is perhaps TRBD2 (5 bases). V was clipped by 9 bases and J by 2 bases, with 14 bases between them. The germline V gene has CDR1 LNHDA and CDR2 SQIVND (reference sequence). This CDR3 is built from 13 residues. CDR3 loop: CASAAGGPYEQYF. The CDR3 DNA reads TGTGCCAGCGCGGCGGGCGGACCCTACGAGCAGTACTTC.

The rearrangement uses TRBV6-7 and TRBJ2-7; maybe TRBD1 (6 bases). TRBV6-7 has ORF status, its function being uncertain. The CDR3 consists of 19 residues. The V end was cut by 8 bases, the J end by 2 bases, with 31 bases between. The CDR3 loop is CASPTNPFLNRDIAYEQYF. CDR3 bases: TGTGCCAGCCCTACTAATCCTTTTCTAAACCGGGACATTGCCTACGAGCAGTACTTC.

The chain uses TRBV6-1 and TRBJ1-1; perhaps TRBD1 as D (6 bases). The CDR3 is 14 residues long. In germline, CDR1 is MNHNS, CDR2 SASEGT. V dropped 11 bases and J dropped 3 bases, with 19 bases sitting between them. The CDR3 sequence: CADRIRGPDTEAFF. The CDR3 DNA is TGTGCCGACAGGATTCGAGGCCCAGACACTGAAGCTTTCTTT.

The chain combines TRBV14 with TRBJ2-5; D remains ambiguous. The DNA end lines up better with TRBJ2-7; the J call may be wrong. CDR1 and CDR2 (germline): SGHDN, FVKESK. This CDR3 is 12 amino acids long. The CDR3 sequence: CASSQVYYEQYF. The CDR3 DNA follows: TGTGCCAGCAGCCAAGTGTACTACGAGCAGTACTTC.

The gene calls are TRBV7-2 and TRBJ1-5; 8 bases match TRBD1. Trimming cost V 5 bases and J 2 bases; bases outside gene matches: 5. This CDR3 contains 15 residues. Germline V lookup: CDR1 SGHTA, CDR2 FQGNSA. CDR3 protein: CASSPSTGGNQPQHF. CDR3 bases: TGTGCCAGCAGCCCATCGACAGGGGGCAATCAGCCCCAGCATTTT. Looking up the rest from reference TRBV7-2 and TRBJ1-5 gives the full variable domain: GAGVSQSPSNKVTEKGKDVELRCDPISGHTALYWYRQSLGQGLEFLIYFQGNSAPDKSGLPSDRFSAERTGGSVSTLTIQRTQQEDSAVYLCASSPSTGGNQPQHFGDGTRLSIL.